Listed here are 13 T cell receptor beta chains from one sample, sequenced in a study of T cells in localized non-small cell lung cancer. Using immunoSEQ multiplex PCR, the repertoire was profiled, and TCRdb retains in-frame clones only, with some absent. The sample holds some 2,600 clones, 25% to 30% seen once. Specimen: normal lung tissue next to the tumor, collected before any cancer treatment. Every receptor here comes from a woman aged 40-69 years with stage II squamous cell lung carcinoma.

The CDR3: CASSPLPQGAGELFF. In DNA, the CDR3 is TGTGCCAGCTCACCACTTCCACAGGGTGCCGGGGAGCTGTTTTTT. The chain uses TRBV18 and TRBJ2-2; tentative D call: TRBD1 (6 bases). CDR3 length equals 15 residues. V dropped 1 base and J dropped 6 bases, with 12 bases sitting between them. Germline loops: CDR1 KGHSH, CDR2 LQKENI. The full variable domain, with the rest looked up from reference TRBV18 and TRBJ2-2, is NAGVMQNPRHLVRRRGQEARLRCSPMKGHSHVYWYRQLPEEGLKFMVYLQKENIIDESGMPKERFSAEFPKEGPSILRIQQVVRGDSAAYFCASSPLPQGAGELFFGEGSRLTVL.

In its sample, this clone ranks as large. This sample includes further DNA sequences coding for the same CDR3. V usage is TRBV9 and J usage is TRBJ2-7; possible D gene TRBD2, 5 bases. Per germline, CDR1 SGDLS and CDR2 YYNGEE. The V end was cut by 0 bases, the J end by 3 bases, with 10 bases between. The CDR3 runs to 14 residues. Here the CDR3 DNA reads TGTGCCAGCAGCGTAGTGCCTAGCAGCTACGAGCAGTACTTC. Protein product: CASSVVPSSYEQYF.

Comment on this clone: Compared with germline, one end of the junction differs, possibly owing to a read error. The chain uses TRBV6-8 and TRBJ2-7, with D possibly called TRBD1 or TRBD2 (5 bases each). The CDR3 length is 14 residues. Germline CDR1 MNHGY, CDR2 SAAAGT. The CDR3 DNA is TGTGCCAGCAGTTACGCTGGGCGTCGGGACCTCCGAGACTTC. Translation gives CASSYAGRRDLRDF.

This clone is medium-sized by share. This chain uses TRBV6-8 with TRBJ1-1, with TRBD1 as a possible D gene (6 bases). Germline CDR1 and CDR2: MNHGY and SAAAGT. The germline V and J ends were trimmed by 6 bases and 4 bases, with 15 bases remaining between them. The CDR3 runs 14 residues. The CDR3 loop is CASRYQGWGTEAFF. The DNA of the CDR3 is TGTGCCAGCAGGTACCAGGGGTGGGGCACTGAAGCTTTCTTT.

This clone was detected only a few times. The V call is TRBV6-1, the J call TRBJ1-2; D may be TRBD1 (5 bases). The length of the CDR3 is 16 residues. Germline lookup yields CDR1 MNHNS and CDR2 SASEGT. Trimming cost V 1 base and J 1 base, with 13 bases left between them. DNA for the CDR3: TGTGCCAGCAGTGAAGTGCCCGGGGGGATTAACTATGGCTACACCTTC. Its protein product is CASSEVPGGINYGYTF.

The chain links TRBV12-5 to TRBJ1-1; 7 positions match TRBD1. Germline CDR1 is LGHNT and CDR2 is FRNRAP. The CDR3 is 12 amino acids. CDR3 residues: CASTRGLTEAFF. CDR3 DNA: TGTGCCAGCACTAGGGGGCTGACTGAAGCTTTCTTT.

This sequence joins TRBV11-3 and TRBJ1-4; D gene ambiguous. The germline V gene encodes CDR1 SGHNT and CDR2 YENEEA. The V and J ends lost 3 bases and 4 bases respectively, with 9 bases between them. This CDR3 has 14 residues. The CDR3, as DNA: TGTGCCAGCAGCTTCAAACAGAGTAATGAAAAACTGTTTTTT. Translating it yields CASSFKQSNEKLFF.

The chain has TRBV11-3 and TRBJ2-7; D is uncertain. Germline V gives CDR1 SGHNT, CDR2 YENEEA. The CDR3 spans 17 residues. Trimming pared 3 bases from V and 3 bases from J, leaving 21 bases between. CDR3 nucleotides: TGTGCCAGCAGCTTTAGGTTGGGGTATGTAATCCTCTACGAGCAGTACTTC. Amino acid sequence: CASSFRLGYVILYEQYF.

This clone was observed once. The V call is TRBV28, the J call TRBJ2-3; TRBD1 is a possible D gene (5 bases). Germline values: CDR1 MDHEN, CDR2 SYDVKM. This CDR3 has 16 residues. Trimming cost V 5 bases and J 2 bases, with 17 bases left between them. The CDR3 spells CASSTQGRQFTDTQYF. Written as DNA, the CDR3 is TGTGCCAGCAGTACGCAGGGCCGCCAGTTCACAGATACGCAGTATTTT.

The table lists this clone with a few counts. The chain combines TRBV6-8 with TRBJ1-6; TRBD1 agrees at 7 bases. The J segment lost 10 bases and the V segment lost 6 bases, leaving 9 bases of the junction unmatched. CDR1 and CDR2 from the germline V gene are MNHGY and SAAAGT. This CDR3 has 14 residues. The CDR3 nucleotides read TGTGCCAGCAGCCCCCAGGGGGTGGGATCACCCCTCCACTTT. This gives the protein CASSPQGVGSPLHF.

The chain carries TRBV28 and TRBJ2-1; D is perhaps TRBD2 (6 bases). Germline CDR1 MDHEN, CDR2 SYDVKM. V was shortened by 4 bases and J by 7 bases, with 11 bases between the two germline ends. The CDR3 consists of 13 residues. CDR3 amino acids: CASSWGTGNEQFF. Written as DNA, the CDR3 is TGTGCCAGCAGTTGGGGGACTGGGAATGAGCAGTTCTTC.

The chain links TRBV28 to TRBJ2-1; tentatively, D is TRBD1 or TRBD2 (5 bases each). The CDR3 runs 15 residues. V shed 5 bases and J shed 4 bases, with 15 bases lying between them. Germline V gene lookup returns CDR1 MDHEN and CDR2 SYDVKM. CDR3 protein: CASSPGRRGYNEQFF. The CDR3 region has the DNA TGTGCCAGCAGTCCGGGGAGAAGGGGATACAATGAGCAGTTCTTC.

The CDR3 is CASSYSRIYGYTF. The CDR3, as DNA: TGTGCCAGCAGTTACTCGAGGATCTATGGCTACACCTTC. The chain links TRBV6-8 to TRBJ1-2; no firm D call. The CDR3 has 13 amino acids. Per the germline V gene, CDR1 is MNHGY and CDR2 is SAAAGT. Trimming took off 0 bases at V and 4 bases at J, with 6 bases between the two ends.